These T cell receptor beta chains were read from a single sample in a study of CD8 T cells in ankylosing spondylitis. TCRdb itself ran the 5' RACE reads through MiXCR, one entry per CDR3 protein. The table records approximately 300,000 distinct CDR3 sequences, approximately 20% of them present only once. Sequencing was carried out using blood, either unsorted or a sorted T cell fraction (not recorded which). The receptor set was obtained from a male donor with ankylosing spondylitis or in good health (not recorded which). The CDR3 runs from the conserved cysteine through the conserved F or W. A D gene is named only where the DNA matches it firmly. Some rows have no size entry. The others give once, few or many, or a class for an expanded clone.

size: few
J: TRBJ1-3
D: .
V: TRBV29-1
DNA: TGCAGCGCCCTATACAGCAACTCTGGAAACACCATATATTTT
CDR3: CSALYSNSGNTIYF

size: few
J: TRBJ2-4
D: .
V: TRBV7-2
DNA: TGTGCCAGCAGCCCCTCCGGGGCCGCAAACATTCAGTACTTC
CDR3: CASSPSGAANIQYF

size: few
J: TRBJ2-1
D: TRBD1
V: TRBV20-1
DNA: TGCAGTGCTTCGGACAGGGCGGTTGCCTACAATGAGCAGTTCTTC
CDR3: CSASDRAVAYNEQFF

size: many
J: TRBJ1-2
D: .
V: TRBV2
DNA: TGTGCCAGCAGTGAAACTAACTATGGCTACACCTTC
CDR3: CASSETNYGYTF

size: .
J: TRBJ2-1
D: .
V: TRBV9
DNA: TGTGCCAGCAGCGTAGTCGTGGAAGACAATGAGCAGTTCTTC
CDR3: CASSVVVEDNEQFF

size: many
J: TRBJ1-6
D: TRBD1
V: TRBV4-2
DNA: TGTGCCAGCAGCCAAGATCAAGGACAGGTCCAAACACCCCTCCACTTT
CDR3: CASSQDQGQVQTPLHF

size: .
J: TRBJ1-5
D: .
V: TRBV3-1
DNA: TGTGCCAGCAGCCAGCGTAGCAATCAGCCCCAGCATTTT
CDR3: CASSQRSNQPQHF

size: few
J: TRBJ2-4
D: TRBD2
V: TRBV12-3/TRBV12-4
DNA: TGTGCCAGCAGTCCGGGACTAGCGGGGGTAAAAAACATTCAGTACTTC
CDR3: CASSPGLAGVKNIQYF

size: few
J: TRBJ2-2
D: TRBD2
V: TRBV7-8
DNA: TGTGCCAGCAGCCACGGCTTAGCGGGGGCCTCGAACACCGGGGAGCTGTTTTTT
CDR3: CASSHGLAGASNTGELFF

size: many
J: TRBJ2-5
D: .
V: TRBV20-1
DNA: TGCAGTGCTGCAGACAACCCGGTAGAGACCCAGTACTTC
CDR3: CSAADNPVETQYF

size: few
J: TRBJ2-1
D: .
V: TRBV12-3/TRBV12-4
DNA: TGTGCCAGCACCTCGACAGATGGGTCCTACAATGAGCAGTTCTTC
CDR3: CASTSTDGSYNEQFF

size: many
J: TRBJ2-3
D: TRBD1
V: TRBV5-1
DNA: TGCGCCAGCAGCATGGGGACAGGAGCTAGCACAGATACGCAGTATTTT
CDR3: CASSMGTGASTDTQYF

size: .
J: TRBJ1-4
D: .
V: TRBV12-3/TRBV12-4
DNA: TGTGCCAGCAGGGCGGGGGGTGAAAAACTGTTTTTT
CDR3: CASRAGGEKLFF

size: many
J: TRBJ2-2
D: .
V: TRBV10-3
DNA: TGTGCCATCGCGACGGCGGACACCGGGGAGCTGTTTTTT
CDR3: CAIATADTGELFF

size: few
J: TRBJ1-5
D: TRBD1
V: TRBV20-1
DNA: TGCAGTGCTCGCAGGGGGATAGGTGATCAGCCCCAGCATTTT
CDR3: CSARRGIGDQPQHF

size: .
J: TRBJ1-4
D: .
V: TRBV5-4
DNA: TGTGCCAGCAGCCTACAAGGGGCGTCTAATGAAAAACTGTTTTTT
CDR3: CASSLQGASNEKLFF

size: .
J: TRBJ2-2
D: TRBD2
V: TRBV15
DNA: TGTGCCACCAGCAGAGTTCGGGGGGTGACCGGGGAGCTGTTTTTT
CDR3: CATSRVRGVTGELFF

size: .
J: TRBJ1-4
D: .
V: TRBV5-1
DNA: TGCGCCAGCAGCTTGACCGGGAATAATGAAAAACTGTTTTTT
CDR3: CASSLTGNNEKLFF

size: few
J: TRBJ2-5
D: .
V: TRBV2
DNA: TGTGCCAGCAGGCGGGTAGCTCGGAAAGAGACCCAGTACTTC
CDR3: CASRRVARKETQYF

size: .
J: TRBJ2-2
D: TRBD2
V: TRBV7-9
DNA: TGTGCCAGCAGCTTAGACGCGTCTAGCGGGAACACCGGGGAGCTGTTTTTT
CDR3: CASSLDASSGNTGELFF

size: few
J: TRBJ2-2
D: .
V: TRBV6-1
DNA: TGTGCCAGCAAGAGGTGGACAGCAGGCGACACCGGGGAGCTGTTTTTT
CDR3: CASKRWTAGDTGELFF

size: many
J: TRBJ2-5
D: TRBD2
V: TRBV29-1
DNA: TGCAGCGCCGACCGTAGGACTAGCGGACAAGAGACCCAGTACTTC
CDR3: CSADRRTSGQETQYF

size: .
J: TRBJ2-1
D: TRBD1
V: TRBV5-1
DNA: TGCGCCAGCAGCTCAGGACAGGGGGGCTCCTACAATGAGCAGTTCTTC
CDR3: CASSSGQGGSYNEQFF

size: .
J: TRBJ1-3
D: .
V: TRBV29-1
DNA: TGCAGCGTTGGGCCGGTGGACAGATCTGGAAACACCATATATTTT
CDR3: CSVGPVDRSGNTIYF

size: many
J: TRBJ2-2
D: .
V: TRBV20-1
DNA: TGCAGTGCGGATTTTACGGACACCGGGGAGCTGTTTTTT
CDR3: CSADFTDTGELFF

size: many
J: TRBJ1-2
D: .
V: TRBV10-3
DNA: TGTGCCATCAGTGAGTCCCGGACGGTCAACTATGGCTACACCTTC
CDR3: CAISESRTVNYGYTF

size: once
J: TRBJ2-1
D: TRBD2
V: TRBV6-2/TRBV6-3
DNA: TGTGCCAGCAGACCTACCGCACTAGCGCGTAGCAGCTCCTACAATGAGCAGTTCTTC
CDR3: CASRPTALARSSSYNEQFF

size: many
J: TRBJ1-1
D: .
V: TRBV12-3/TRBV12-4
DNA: TGTGCCAGCAGTTTTCAGGGCACTGAAGCTTTCTTT
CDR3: CASSFQGTEAFF

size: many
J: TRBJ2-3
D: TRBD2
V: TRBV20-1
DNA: TGCAGTGCCCTCAACCTAGCGGCCCCCACAGATACGCAGTATTTT
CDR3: CSALNLAAPTDTQYF

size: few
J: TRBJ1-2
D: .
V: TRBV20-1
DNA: TGCAGTGCCCCGCAGGGAGCCAACTATGGCTACACCTTC
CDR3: CSAPQGANYGYTF

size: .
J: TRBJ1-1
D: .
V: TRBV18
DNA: TGTGCCAGCTCACCAAACGCGGTGGCGAACACTGAAGCTTTCTTT
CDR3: CASSPNAVANTEAFF

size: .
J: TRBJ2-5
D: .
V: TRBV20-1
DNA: TGCAGTCCGAAGACAGACCTTTACCAAGAGACCCAGTACTTC
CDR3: CSPKTDLYQETQYF

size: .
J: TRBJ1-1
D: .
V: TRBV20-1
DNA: TGCAGTGCTAGACGGGCGAACACTGAAGCTTTCTTT
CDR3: CSARRANTEAFF

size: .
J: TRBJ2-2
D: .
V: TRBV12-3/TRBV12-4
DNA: TGTGCCAGCAGTTTTCCAGGGGTGACCGGGGAGCTGTTTTTT
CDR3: CASSFPGVTGELFF

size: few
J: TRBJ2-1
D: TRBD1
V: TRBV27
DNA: TGTGCCAGCAGCAGGGGGTCCCCCCGGTACAATGAGCAGTTCTTC
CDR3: CASSRGSPRYNEQFF

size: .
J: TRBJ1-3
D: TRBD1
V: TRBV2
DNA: TGTGCCAGCAAGGACAGGGCCTTCTCTGGAAACACCATATATTTT
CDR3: CASKDRAFSGNTIYF

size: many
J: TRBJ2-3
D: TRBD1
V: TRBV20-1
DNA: TGCAGTGCTAGTGGACAGGGAAGCACAGATACGCAGTATTTT
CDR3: CSASGQGSTDTQYF

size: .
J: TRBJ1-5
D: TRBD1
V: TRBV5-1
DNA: TGCGCCAGCAGCTCGGGCCCCACCGACAGGGTTCCTAATCAGCCCCAGCATTTT
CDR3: CASSSGPTDRVPNQPQHF

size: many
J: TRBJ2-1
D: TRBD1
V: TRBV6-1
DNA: TGTGCCAGCAGCCTAAGACAGGGAAATGAGCAGTTCTTC
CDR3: CASSLRQGNEQFF

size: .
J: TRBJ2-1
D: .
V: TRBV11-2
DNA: TGTGCCAGCAGCCGCGTTCAGGGTGAGCAGTTCTTC
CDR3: CASSRVQGEQFF

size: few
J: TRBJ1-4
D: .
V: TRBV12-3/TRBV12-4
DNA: TGTGCCAGCAGTGCGTTCCTGCAAGAAAAACTGTTTTTT
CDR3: CASSAFLQEKLFF

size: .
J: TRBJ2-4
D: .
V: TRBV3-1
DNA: TGTGCCAGCAGCCGAGAATCAGGGGCTCAGTACTTC
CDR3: CASSRESGAQYF

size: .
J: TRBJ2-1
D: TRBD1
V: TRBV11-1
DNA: TGTGCCAGCAGCTCAGATTCCGGACAGGGGGACGGGTCGTACAATGAGCAGTTCTTC
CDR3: CASSSDSGQGDGSYNEQFF

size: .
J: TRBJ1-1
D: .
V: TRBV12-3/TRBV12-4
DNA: TGTGCCAGCACCCTGAGGGGGGCGAGCACTGAAGCTTTCTTT
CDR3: CASTLRGASTEAFF

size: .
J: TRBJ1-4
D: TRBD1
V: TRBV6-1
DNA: TGTGCCACCACCGGGACAGTTAATGAAAAACTGTTTTTT
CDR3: CATTGTVNEKLFF

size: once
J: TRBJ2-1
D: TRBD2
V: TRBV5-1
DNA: TGCGCCAGCAGCTTGGTCGCTAGCGGGGGATACAATAAGCAGTTCTTC
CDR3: CASSLVASGGYNKQFF

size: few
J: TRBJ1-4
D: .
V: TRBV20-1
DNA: TGCAGTGCCGAATCGGGACAATCGGATGAAAAACTGTTTTTT
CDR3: CSAESGQSDEKLFF

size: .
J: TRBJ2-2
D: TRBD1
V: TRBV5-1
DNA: TGCGCCAGCAGAATCGGACAGGAACTGTTTTTT
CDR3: CASRIGQELFF

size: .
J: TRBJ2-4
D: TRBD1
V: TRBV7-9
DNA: TGTGCCAGCAGCCCGGCCGGGACAGGGAACATTCAGTACTTC
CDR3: CASSPAGTGNIQYF

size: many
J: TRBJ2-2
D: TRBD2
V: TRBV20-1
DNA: TGCAGTGCTAGTGGGGTCGGACTAGCGGCGAACACCGGGGAGCTGTTTTTT
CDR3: CSASGVGLAANTGELFF

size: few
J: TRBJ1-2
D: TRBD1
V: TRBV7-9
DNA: TGTGCCGGGGGACAGGGGGCGTCTGGCTACACCTTC
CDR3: CAGGQGASGYTF

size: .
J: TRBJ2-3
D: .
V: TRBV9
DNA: TGTGCCAGCAGCGTAGCCAGCAGCACAGATACGCAGTATTTT
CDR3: CASSVASSTDTQYF

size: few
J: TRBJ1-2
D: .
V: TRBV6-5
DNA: TGTGCCAGCAGTTACTCGAACTGGCAGGGTTCATACACCTTC
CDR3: CASSYSNWQGSYTF

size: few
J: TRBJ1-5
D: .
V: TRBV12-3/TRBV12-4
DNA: TGTGCCAGCAGTTTAAGTCAGGGGAGAGGCAATCAGCCCCAGCATTTT
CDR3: CASSLSQGRGNQPQHF